Each of the 23 T cell receptor beta chains below was sequenced from the same sample in a study of blood T cell repertoires in COVID-19 (dated by TCRdb to 2018 to 2021). The receptor library was made with the immunoSEQ multiplex PCR assay. TCRdb limited this immuneACCESS table to in-frame rearrangements with V and J called. A share of clones is missing; checked studies link under half to unresolved V genes, and the rest is unexplained. The sample table records some 74,000 clones; around 83% of these occur just once. The ten biggest clones cover over 40% of the sample. Material for sequencing was peripheral blood. These receptors came from an elderly man with acute or convalescent COVID-19.

This chain links TRBV2 with TRBJ1-4, with 9 positions matching TRBD1. The length of the CDR3 is 13 residues. Germline CDR1 SNHLY, CDR2 FYNNEI. V lost 7 bases and J lost 5; bases outside the gene matches: 2. CDR3 sequence: CASIGQGNEKLFF. In DNA, the CDR3 is TGTGCCAGCATAGGACAGGGGAATGAAAAACTGTTTTTT.

CDR3 nucleotide sequence: TGTGCCAGTAGGGACAGGGAGCGGCAGCCCCAGCATTTT. It is translated as CASRDRERQPQHF. The J gene is TRBJ1-5, the V gene TRBV19, with 8 nucleotides matching TRBD1. CDR1 and CDR2 (germline): LNHDA, SQIVND (reference sequence). V was pared by 6 bases and J by 7 bases, with 5 bases of the junction left unmatched. The CDR3 totals 13 residues.

This clone has only one observation. The DNA for the CDR3 is TGCGCCAGCAGTTCGCAGGGTTCGGCTGAAGCTTTCTTT. It encodes CASSSQGSAEAFF. This chain joins TRBV10-1 and TRBJ1-1; weak D call: TRBD1 (5 bases). CDR1 and CDR2 from the germline V gene are WNHNN and SYGVQD (reference sequence). The CDR3 has 13 residues. V lost 5 bases, J lost 6 bases, and 13 bases lay in between.

The chain couples TRBV7-8 to TRBJ2-7; D is possibly TRBD1 (5 bases). Germline loops: CDR1 SGHVS, CDR2 FQNEAQ. V was pared by 6 bases and J by 4 bases, with 13 bases between. CDR3 size: 13 residues. The chain's CDR3 is CASRWRQPYEQYF. Here the CDR3 DNA reads TGTGCCAGCAGATGGAGACAGCCTTACGAGCAGTACTTC.

This chain uses TRBV9 with TRBJ1-6, with D uncertain. Germline assignment: CDR1 SGDLS and CDR2 YYNGEE. V was cut by 9 bases and J by 13 bases, with 20 bases left in between. This CDR3 region has 13 residues. The CDR3 sequence: CATYVVTDSPLHF. Written as DNA, the CDR3 is TGTGCCACGTACGTAGTGACTGACTCTCCCCTCCACTTT.

This sequence joins TRBV11-2 and TRBJ1-6, with 10 bases that match TRBD1. Germline CDR1 and CDR2: SGHAT and FQNNGV. V trimming: 4 bases; J trimming: 8 bases; junction bases outside the gene matches: 5. The CDR3 extends over 15 amino acids. The CDR3 region has the DNA TGTGCCAGCAGCTCCGGGACAGGGGAAGATTCACCCCTCCACTTT. Translation gives CASSSGTGEDSPLHF. Filled out from reference TRBV11-2 and TRBJ1-6, the complete variable domain reads EAGVAQSPRYKIIEKRQSVAFWCNPISGHATLYWYQQILGQGPKLLIQFQNNGVVDDSQLPKDRFSAERLKGVDSTLKIQPAKLEDSAVYLCASSSGTGEDSPLHFGNGTRLTVT.

The J gene is TRBJ2-1, the V gene TRBV4-1; 9 bases line up with TRBD2. Germline V gene data show CDR1 as MGHRA and CDR2 as YSYEKL. V trimming: 4 bases; J trimming: 6 bases; junction bases outside the gene matches: 10. The CDR3 is made up of 16 amino acids. The CDR3 DNA reads as TGCGCCAGCAGCCGAACGGTAGCGGGAGTTTTCAATGAGCAGTTCTTC. It codes for CASSRTVAGVFNEQFF.

This chain links TRBV25-1 with TRBJ2-7; D might be TRBD1 (6 bases). Germline values: CDR1 MGHDK, CDR2 SYGVNS. This CDR3 contains 16 residues. With 4 bases removed from V and 0 bases from J, the gap between germline ends came to 16 bases. The CDR3 here is CASSGGRTALSYEQYF. The CDR3 DNA reads as TGTGCCAGCAGTGGGGGACGGACAGCGCTCTCCTACGAGCAGTACTTC.

This sequence joins TRBV18 and TRBJ2-7; D is possibly TRBD2 (6 bases). V gave up 2 bases and J gave up 7 bases, with 21 bases separating them. This CDR3 has 16 residues. Germline values: CDR1 KGHSH, CDR2 LQKENI. This chain's CDR3 is CASSPGTGAPVGEQYF. CDR3 sequence (DNA): TGTGCCAGCTCACCAGGGACGGGAGCCCCCGTAGGGGAGCAGTACTTC.

The chain has TRBV28 and TRBJ1-1, with 7 bases that match TRBD1. After removal of 5 bases from V and 11 bases from J, the junction contained 14 bases not matched to a gene. This CDR3 comprises 14 residues. The V gene's germline CDR1 is MDHEN and CDR2 SYDVKM. The CDR3 nucleotides read TGTGCCAGCAGTCCCTATTCTTCCGGGACAGTTGCTTTCTTT. Translating it yields CASSPYSSGTVAFF.

The genes are TRBV6-2 or TRBV6-3 and TRBJ1-3; D not resolved. The CDR3 spans 12 residues. The germline V gene encodes CDR1 MNHEY and CDR2 SVGEGT. V was pared by 2 bases and J by 11 bases, with 10 bases between. DNA for the CDR3: TGTGCCAGCAGTTACCCCGACAATGCCATATATTTT. Translation gives CASSYPDNAIYF.

As DNA, the CDR3 is TGCGCCAGCAGTGAGCCTGGCGGGGTAAGCACAGATACGCAGTATTTT. Translated, it gives CASSEPGGVSTDTQYF. The rearrangement joins TRBV5-1 to TRBJ2-3; tentative D call: TRBD2 (6 bases). Deletions cut 5 bases from V and 0 bases from J, with 16 bases between. CDR1 and CDR2 (germline): SGHRS, YFSETQ. The CDR3 runs 16 residues.

V usage is TRBV7-9 and J usage is TRBJ2-5; D is perhaps TRBD2 (6 bases). Trimming cost V 7 bases and J 3 bases, with 12 bases left between them. The CDR3 spans 13 residues. The V gene's germline CDR1 is SEHNR and CDR2 FQNEAQ (reference sequence). The CDR3 is CASIRGLKETQYF. The CDR3 coding sequence is TGTGCCAGCATCCGGGGGTTGAAAGAGACCCAGTACTTC.

The rearrangement links TRBV2 to TRBJ2-5; 9 nucleotides match TRBD1. The CDR3 loop spans 15 amino acids. V trimming: 4 bases; J trimming: 4 bases; junction bases outside the gene matches: 7. Germline V gives CDR1 SNHLY, CDR2 FYNNEI. The CDR3, as DNA: TGTGCCAGCAGTGGCCCGGGACAGGGTAGAGAGACCCAGTACTTC. It specifies CASSGPGQGRETQYF.

This sequence joins TRBV28 and TRBJ1-1; TRBD1 agrees at 7 bases. Unmatched junction bases numbered 8, after V lost 1 base and J lost 9 bases. The CDR3 consists of 14 residues. The germline gives CDR1 MDHEN, CDR2 SYDVKM. Written as DNA, the CDR3 is TGTGCCAGCAGTTTATCCCTCCAGGGGGGCAAAGCTTTCTTT. Residues: CASSLSLQGGKAFF.

This clone was found once. This sequence joins TRBV24-1 and TRBJ2-7, with D perhaps TRBD1 (8 bases). CDR3 length equals 14 residues. The V end lost 6 bases, the J end lost 3 bases, and 14 bases lay between the germline ends. The germline V gene has CDR1 KGHDR and CDR2 SFDVKD. The CDR3 reads CATSPTGEGYEQYF. Here the CDR3 DNA reads TGTGCCACCAGTCCGACAGGGGAGGGCTACGAGCAGTACTTC.

This clone was picked up a small number of times. CDR3 DNA: TGCGCCAGCAGCTACAGGGGGATGGACTATGGCTACACCTTC. The encoded protein is CASSYRGMDYGYTF. This chain links TRBV5-1 with TRBJ1-2; 8 positions agree with TRBD1. Unmatched junction bases numbered 4, after V lost 3 bases and J lost 3 bases. The CDR3 runs 14 residues. Per germline, CDR1 SGHRS and CDR2 YFSETQ.

This clone was recorded once. This rearrangement joins TRBV5-1 to TRBJ1-1; D unresolved. The V gene's germline CDR1 is SGHRS and CDR2 YFSETQ. The CDR3 spans 13 residues. V shed 1 base and J shed 6 bases, with 10 bases lying between them. CDR3 nucleotide sequence: TGCGCCAGCAGCTTGTATGAGGGAGCTGAAGCTTTCTTT. Translation gives CASSLYEGAEAFF.

J is TRBJ2-1 and V is TRBV4-3; 8 nucleotides agree with TRBD2. V was clipped by 2 bases and J by 10 bases; unmatched bases: 7. CDR1 is LGHNA, CDR2 YSLEER, per germline. The CDR3 is 14 residues long. This CDR3 is CASSQSMPGGEQFF. The CDR3 nucleotides read TGCGCCAGCAGCCAATCCATGCCGGGGGGGGAGCAGTTCTTC.

This clone was seen once. V gene TRBV5-8 combines with J gene TRBJ1-5; TRBD1 is a possible D gene (5 bases). The CDR3 consists of 13 residues. Germline V gene lookup returns CDR1 SGHTS and CDR2 YDEGEE. Trimming shortened V by 2 bases and J by 6 bases, and 9 bases separated the two germline ends. The CDR3 region has the DNA TGTGCCAGCAGCTTCCGAAGGGGTCAGCCCCAGCATTTT. This encodes CASSFRRGQPQHF.

J is TRBJ2-7 and V is TRBV19, with a possible D match to TRBD1 (6 bases). The CDR3 loop spans 14 amino acids. The germline gives CDR1 LNHDA, CDR2 SQIVND (reference sequence). With 6 bases removed from V and 2 bases from J, the gap between germline ends came to 14 bases. The CDR3, as DNA: TGTGCCAGTAGGCAACAGGGTCCCCCCTACGAGCAGTACTTC. This gives the protein CASRQQGPPYEQYF.

The rearrangement uses TRBV30 and TRBJ2-2; 11 nucleotides match TRBD1. Germline V gene lookup returns CDR1 GTSNPN and CDR2 SVGIG (reference sequence). The CDR3 consists of 15 residues. V trimming: 3 bases; J trimming: 6 bases; junction bases outside the gene matches: 6. CDR3 in DNA: TGTGCCTGGAGACGGACAGGGGGCATGGCCGGGGAGCTGTTTTTT. Protein: CAWRRTGGMAGELFF.

J is TRBJ2-2 and V is TRBV7-9, with a possible D match to TRBD1 (6 bases). Trimming removed 5 bases at V and 7 bases at J, with 8 bases between. This CDR3 contains 12 residues. CDR1 and CDR2 from the germline V gene are SEHNR and FQNEAQ (reference sequence). CDR3 nucleotides: TGTGCCAGCAGCCGAGGGGGCGGGGAGCTGTTTTTT. It specifies CASSRGGGELFF.